These 6 T cell receptor beta chains were all obtained from the same sample, sequenced in a study of T cell responses to AZD1222 COVID-19 vaccine. Clones were read by immunoSEQ multiplex PCR, and TCRdb kept only the in-frame ones, dropping some. The sample holds about 120,000 clones; about 93% are singletons and the top ten take around 5%. This sample comprised peripheral blood, obtained 28 days after the second AZD1222 dose. Receptors were obtained from an adult who received the AZD1222 COVID-19 vaccine.

The CDR3 DNA is TGTGCCAGCTCACAGGGGAACAGGGGGCCGTTGGGAAGAGAGACCCAGTACTTC. Translating it yields CASSQGNRGPLGRETQYF. The rearrangement joins TRBV18 to TRBJ2-5; 9 bases are a match to TRBD1. This CDR3 region has 18 residues. Germline V lookup: CDR1 KGHSH, CDR2 LQKENI. Trimming took 4 bases from V and 4 from J; bases not matched to a gene: 16.

This chain joins TRBV19 and TRBJ1-5, with TRBD1 matching over 8 bases. This CDR3 is built from 16 residues. Trimming removed 7 bases from V and 1 base from J; junction bases left unmatched: 9. The germline CDR1 and CDR2 sequences are LNHDA and SQIVND (reference sequence). The CDR3 sequence: CASTTGQGRSNQPQHF. The CDR3 DNA sequence: TGTGCCAGTACCACAGGACAGGGTAGGAGCAATCAGCCCCAGCATTTT.

The gene calls are TRBV9 and TRBJ2-1; D perhaps matches TRBD2 (5 bases). The CDR3 length is 18 residues. The V gene lost 3 bases and the J gene lost 0 bases, with 19 bases spanning the gap. Germline CDR1 reads SGDLS; CDR2 reads YYNGEE. CDR3 sequence: CASSDNSYRGSSYNEQFF. CDR3 nucleotide sequence: TGTGCCAGCAGCGACAATTCTTATCGGGGTAGCTCCTACAATGAGCAGTTCTTC. Using reference TRBV9 and TRBJ2-1 for the parts outside the CDR3, the full variable domain is DSGVTQTPKHLITATGQRVTLRCSPRSGDLSVYWYQQSLDQGLQFLIQYYNGEERAKGNILERFSAQQFPDLHSELNLSSLELGDSALYFCASSDNSYRGSSYNEQFFGPGTRLTVL.

V usage is TRBV15 and J usage is TRBJ1-4; D uncertain. The ends were cut back, 1 base at V and 8 bases at J, with 14 bases in the middle. The CDR3 is 15 residues long. CDR1 and CDR2 (germline): LNHNV, YYDKDF (reference sequence). The CDR3 DNA sequence: TGTGCCACCAGCAGAGGTACAGACCCAGGAGAAAAACTGTTTTTT. Its translation: CATSRGTDPGEKLFF.

This chain uses TRBV13 with TRBJ2-2, with 8 bases matching TRBD1. Losses at the gene ends were 5 bases for V and 2 bases for J; bases not matched to a gene: 4. Germline V CDR1 and CDR2: PRHDT, FYEKMQ (reference sequence). There are 15 residues in the CDR3. The CDR3: CASSPDRVNTGELFF. CDR3 bases: TGTGCCAGCAGCCCGGACAGGGTTAACACCGGGGAGCTGTTTTTT.

The chain is built from TRBV15 and TRBJ2-1; 7 bases agree with TRBD2. With V trimmed by 1 base and J by 0 bases, 9 bases remained unmatched. Germline CDR1 is LNHNV and CDR2 is YYDKDF (reference sequence). The CDR3 contains 18 residues. The CDR3 DNA is TGTGCCACCAGCAGAGGCGAAGGACTAGAAAGCTCCTACAATGAGCAGTTCTTC. This translates into CATSRGEGLESSYNEQFF.